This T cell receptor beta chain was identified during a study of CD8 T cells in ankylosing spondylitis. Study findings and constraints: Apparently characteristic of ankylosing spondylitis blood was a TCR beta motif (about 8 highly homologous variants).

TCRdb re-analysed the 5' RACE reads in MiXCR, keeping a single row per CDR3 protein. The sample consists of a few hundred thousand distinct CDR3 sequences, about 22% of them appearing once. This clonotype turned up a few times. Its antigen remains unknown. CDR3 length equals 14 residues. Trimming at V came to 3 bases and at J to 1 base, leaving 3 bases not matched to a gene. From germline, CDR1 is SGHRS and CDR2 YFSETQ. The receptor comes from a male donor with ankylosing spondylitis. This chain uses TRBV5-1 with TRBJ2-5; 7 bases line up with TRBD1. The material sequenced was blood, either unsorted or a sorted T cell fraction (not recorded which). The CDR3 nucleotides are TGCGCCAGCAGCTCCGGGACAGCCCAAGAGACCCAGTACTTC. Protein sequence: CASSSGTAQETQYF.